Below, 25 T cell receptor beta chains from the same sample are listed, as sequenced in a study of response to subunit inactivated influenza vaccine. Via MiXCR, TCRdb re-called the RT-PCR reads, giving one row per CDR3 protein. The table lists fewer than 400,000 distinct CDR3 sequences, about a fifth of them singletons, with roughly a tenth in the top ten. The material sequenced was PBMCs from blood, taken less than 22 months after vaccination. The receptors come from a man aged 45 to 75 who received an inactivated influenza vaccine.

This clonotype was seen more than once but under ten times. The chain employs TRBV28 and TRBJ1-1; D is undetermined. CDR1 and CDR2 from the germline V gene are MDHEN and SYDVKM. V was shortened by 3 bases and J by 5 bases, with 13 bases between the two germline ends. CDR3 size: 14 residues. The CDR3 DNA reads TGTGCCAGCAGTTTCAAGCTCGGTCGGACTGAAGCTTTCTTT. Residues: CASSFKLGRTEAFF.

In its sample, this clonotype was seen many times. The chain is built from TRBV7-2 and TRBJ1-5; unclear D gene. Germline assignment: CDR1 SGHTA and CDR2 FQGNSA. The CDR3 sequence is 15 residues long. Trimming cost V 5 bases and J 0 bases, with 11 bases left between them. The CDR3 loop reads CASSPTGSSNQPQHF. DNA of the CDR3: TGTGCCAGCAGCCCCACCGGCAGTAGCAATCAGCCCCAGCATTTT.

There are a few counts of this clonotype. The rearrangement joins TRBV10-3 to TRBJ2-5; D might be TRBD2 (5 bases). The CDR3 is 13 amino acids. CDR1 ENHRY and CDR2 SYGVKD come from the germline V gene. Trimming stripped 3 bases from V and 4 bases from J, with 9 bases between. For the CDR3, the DNA is TGTGCCATCAGTGACGGGGATGGAGAGACCCAGTACTTC. Translated: CAISDGDGETQYF.

The chain combines TRBV6-2 or TRBV6-3 with TRBJ2-1; 9 nucleotides match TRBD1. Germline CDR1 MNHEY, CDR2 SVGEGT. The CDR3 totals 15 residues. Trimming cost V 9 bases and J 4 bases; bases outside gene matches: 10. This CDR3 is CASKSGTGSYNEQFF. The CDR3 DNA follows: TGTGCCAGTAAATCCGGGACAGGGAGTTACAATGAGCAGTTCTTC.

In its sample, this clonotype was seen once. The rearrangement links TRBV20-1 to TRBJ2-5; D is unresolved. The CDR3 length is 14 residues. Trimming shortened V by 1 base and J by 2 bases, and 11 bases separated the two germline ends. CDR1 and CDR2 from the germline V gene are DFQATT and SNEGSKA (reference sequence). The CDR3 DNA follows: TGCAGTGCTAGAGCCCGGCACCAACAAGAGACCCAGTACTTC. This gives the protein CSARARHQQETQYF.

This clonotype was seen a few times. The V and J genes are TRBV11-3 and TRBJ2-2, with D perhaps matching TRBD1 (6 bases). The CDR3 contains 18 residues. The V and J ends lost 0 bases and 9 bases respectively, with 23 bases between them. Germline CDR1 reads SGHNT; CDR2 reads YENEEA. The DNA for the CDR3 is TGTGCCAGCAGCTTAGATCCCACAGGGCTGATTGAAGACCGGGAGCTGTTTTTT. It encodes CASSLDPTGLIEDRELFF.

This clonotype was seen a few times. The rearrangement joins TRBV5-1 to TRBJ1-2, with 7 positions matching TRBD1. The CDR3 loop spans 12 amino acids. Trimming at V came to 4 bases and at J to 14 bases, leaving 11 bases not matched to a gene. CDR1 and CDR2 from the germline V gene are SGHRS and YFSETQ. The CDR3 protein is CASSEPTGEGTF. In nucleotides, the CDR3 is TGCGCCAGCAGCGAACCTACAGGGGAAGGTACCTTC.

The CDR3 DNA reads TGTGCCAGCAGTTTAAGGGTAGACCGACTTTACGAGCAGTACTTC. It yields the protein CASSLRVDRLYEQYF. The chain has TRBV12-3 or TRBV12-4 and TRBJ2-7; the D is unclear. CDR3 size: 15 residues. The V end was cut by 2 bases, the J end by 4 bases, with 15 bases between.

The sample holds many counts of this clonotype. V gene TRBV10-3 combines with J gene TRBJ2-7; 8 bases map to TRBD2. Unmatched junction bases numbered 7, after V lost 6 bases and J lost 0 bases. Germline CDR1 is ENHRY and CDR2 is SYGVKD. This CDR3 has 15 residues. The CDR3 is CAIRPTSGPSYEQYF. In DNA, the CDR3 is TGTGCCATCAGGCCCACTAGCGGCCCCTCCTACGAGCAGTACTTC.

This clonotype was observed a handful of times. The chain uses TRBV10-3 and TRBJ1-5; D remains unclear. Germline CDR1 and CDR2: ENHRY and SYGVKD. Trimming took 3 bases from V and 0 from J, leaving 9 bases between them. The CDR3 has 15 amino acids. This chain's CDR3 is CAISDDGSSNQPQHF. In DNA, the CDR3 is TGTGCCATCAGTGACGACGGGAGTAGCAATCAGCCCCAGCATTTT.

The chain joins TRBV5-1 to TRBJ1-1; perhaps TRBD1 as D (5 bases). The CDR3 totals 15 residues. Trimming removed 4 bases at V and 0 bases at J, with 13 bases between. The V gene's germline CDR1 is SGHRS and CDR2 YFSETQ. CDR3 residues: CASSRTIRMNTEAFF. CDR3 sequence (DNA): TGCGCCAGCAGCCGGACAATTCGAATGAACACTGAAGCTTTCTTT.

The rearrangement uses TRBV27 and TRBJ2-2; a weak D match, TRBD2 (6 bases). This CDR3 has 16 residues. V was pared by 0 bases and J by 7 bases, with 15 bases between. Germline lookup yields CDR1 MNHEY and CDR2 SMNVEV (reference sequence). CDR3 amino acids: CASSLSRRGGVGELFF. Here the CDR3 DNA reads TGTGCCAGCAGTTTATCAAGGCGGGGTGGGGTCGGGGAGCTGTTTTTT.

J is TRBJ2-7 and V is TRBV10-3; TRBD2 agrees at 13 bases. CDR3 length: 14 amino acids. The V and J ends lost 4 bases and 5 bases, in that order; junction bases with no gene match: 2. The V gene's germline CDR1 is ENHRY and CDR2 SYGVKD. DNA for the CDR3: TGTGCCATCAGTGCGACTAGCGGGAGGAACGAGCAGTACTTC. Translated, it gives CAISATSGRNEQYF.

This clonotype was seen at least ten times. This rearrangement joins TRBV5-6 to TRBJ1-4; D uncertain. The CDR3 contains 16 residues. V was trimmed by 4 bases and J by 3 bases, leaving 16 bases between them. Per germline, CDR1 SGHDT and CDR2 YYEEEE. CDR3 bases: TGTGCCAGCAGCCTACTCACTCGGGGAGCTAATGAAAAACTGTTTTTT. Translating it yields CASSLLTRGANEKLFF.

The chain carries TRBV5-8 and TRBJ2-5, with no clear D. The CDR3 has 15 residues. Germline assignment: CDR1 SGHTS and CDR2 YDEGEE. V was shortened by 2 bases and J by 2 bases, with 13 bases between the two germline ends. CDR3 DNA sequence: TGTGCCAGCAGCTTTTTAGGCGGCGAGCAAGAGACCCAGTACTTC. Translating gives CASSFLGGEQETQYF. Full variable domain (rest looked up from reference TRBV5-8 and TRBJ2-5): EAGVTQSPTHLIKTRGQQATLRCSPISGHTSVYWYQQALGLGLQFLLWYDEGEERNRGNFPPRFSGRQFPNYSSELNVNALELEDSALYLCASSFLGGEQETQYFGPGTRLLVL.

This clonotype came up a few times. The chain joins TRBV4-1 to TRBJ1-1; maybe TRBD1 (6 bases). Per germline, CDR1 MGHRA and CDR2 YSYEKL. Trimming took 5 bases from V and 3 from J, leaving 13 bases between them. The CDR3 contains 14 residues. As DNA, the CDR3 is TGCGCCAGCAGCGTAGGGGGGTACTACACTGAAGCTTTCTTT. Translated: CASSVGGYYTEAFF.

This clonotype was observed at least ten times. This chain connects TRBV5-1 to TRBJ1-1, with D hard to call. The CDR3 extends over 14 amino acids. Germline CDR1 is SGHRS and CDR2 is YFSETQ. The V end was cut by 0 bases, the J end by 1 base, with 7 bases between. This chain's CDR3 is CASSLAQANTEAFF. CDR3 in DNA: TGCGCCAGCAGCTTGGCCCAAGCGAACACTGAAGCTTTCTTT.

This clonotype was detected a few times. This chain links TRBV2 with TRBJ2-2, with unresolved D. The CDR3 length is 16 residues. Germline V lookup: CDR1 SNHLY, CDR2 FYNNEI. The V gene lost 2 bases and the J gene lost 2 bases, with 12 bases spanning the gap. The CDR3 region is CASSEPPDHNTGELFF. The CDR3 nucleotides are TGTGCCAGCAGTGAACCCCCGGACCACAACACCGGGGAGCTGTTTTTT.

The rearrangement links TRBV5-1 to TRBJ2-7; weak D call: TRBD1 (5 bases). The CDR3 has 13 amino acids. Germline CDR1 and CDR2: SGHRS and YFSETQ. Trimming stripped 5 bases from V and 3 bases from J, with 12 bases between. The CDR3 region has the DNA TGCGCCAGCAGTGAGACAGTATTCTACGAGCAGTACTTC. Its translation is CASSETVFYEQYF.

The chain links TRBV7-9 to TRBJ2-5; D is unresolved. V dropped 5 bases and J dropped 4 bases, with 11 bases sitting between them. The CDR3 totals 13 residues. CDR1 is SEHNR, CDR2 FQNEAQ, per germline (reference sequence). CDR3 sequence: CASSPTVAETQYF. The CDR3 nucleotides read TGTGCCAGCAGCCCAACCGTCGCAGAGACCCAGTACTTC.

This clonotype has ten or more counts. The V and J genes are TRBV5-1 and TRBJ1-2, with 12 positions matching TRBD1. V shed 4 bases and J 7 bases; nucleotides not matched to a gene: 5. Germline-derived CDR1 and CDR2 are SGHRS and YFSETQ. The CDR3 runs to 14 residues. CDR3: CASSTGQGAPGYTF. Here the CDR3 DNA reads TGCGCCAGCAGCACGGGACAGGGGGCGCCTGGCTACACCTTC. Combining the CDR3 with reference TRBV5-1 and TRBJ1-2 gives the whole variable domain KAGVTQTPRYLIKTRGQQVTLSCSPISGHRSVSWYQQTPGQGLQFLFEYFSETQRNKGNFPGRFSGRQFSNSRSEMNVSTLELGDSALYLCASSTGQGAPGYTFGSGTRLTVV.

In this sample, this clonotype turned up a few times. The chain couples TRBV5-1 to TRBJ1-3; a weak D match, TRBD1 (5 bases). The length of the CDR3 is 14 residues. V lost 4 bases to trimming and J lost 4 bases, with 12 bases between them. Germline loops: CDR1 SGHRS, CDR2 YFSETQ. This CDR3 reads CASSVEGRGNTIYF. CDR3 nucleotides: TGCGCCAGCAGCGTTGAGGGGCGGGGAAACACCATATATTTT.

The CDR3 region is CASSQNSLPTDTQYF. In DNA, the CDR3 is TGTGCCAGCAGTCAAAATAGTTTGCCCACAGATACGCAGTATTTT. The rearrangement uses TRBV12-3 or TRBV12-4 and TRBJ2-3; D is unclear. V was trimmed by 5 bases and J by 2 bases, leaving 14 bases between them. This CDR3 has 15 residues.

The V and J genes are TRBV6-2 or TRBV6-3 and TRBJ2-5; no firm D call. This CDR3 contains 13 residues. Trimming left V 6 bases short and J 5 bases short, with 13 bases between. Germline V lookup: CDR1 MNHEY, CDR2 SVGEGT. The DNA of the CDR3 is TGTGCCAGCAGCCCCGACGGGCCGGAGACCCAGTACTTC. The encoded protein is CASSPDGPETQYF.

The table lists this clonotype with many counts. The chain has TRBV20-1 and TRBJ1-2, with TRBD1 matching over 7 bases. Germline lookup yields CDR1 DFQATT and CDR2 SNEGSKA (reference sequence). With 3 bases clipped from V and 3 bases from J, the junction kept 7 bases outside the gene matches. This CDR3 contains 14 residues. The CDR3 sequence: CSARPPGTDYGYTF. The CDR3 DNA is TGCAGTGCTAGGCCTCCCGGGACAGACTATGGCTACACCTTC.